The source of this T cell receptor beta chain is a study of identical twins. Findings of the study overall: Recombination models fit unrelated individuals' TCR alpha sharing but underestimated twins'. Conclusions were drawn cross-sectionally by statistical analysis, without following the same donors. Cord blood beta clonotypes that were abundant carried fewer insertions, and memory repertoires showed no such trend.

There are many counts of this clonotype. Antigen unknown. In germline, CDR1 is LGHDT, CDR2 YNNKEL (reference sequence). The CDR3 spans 16 residues. V lost 7 bases and J lost 0, with 18 bases in between. MiXCR, applied by TCRdb to the 5' RACE reads, yields one record per CDR3 protein. The sample comprises approximately 630,000 distinct CDR3 sequences, under 8.5% of which are singletons, and 1.5% to 2% rests with the top ten. The sample was also reused in another study, on yellow fever vaccine responses in identical twins. That work states: A vaccine T cell response that seemed partly convergent and partly personalized was reported in twins.

The source is a young woman in good health. Sequencing was carried out using PBMCs. This chain connects TRBV3-1 to TRBJ1-1, with unresolved D. CDR3 sequence (DNA): TGTGCCAGCACCGACGCGGGGAGGGCTCTGAACACTGAAGCTTTCTTT. This gives the protein CASTDAGRALNTEAFF.